The 14 T cell receptor beta chains below all came from one sample that was sequenced in a study of T cell changes during pregnancy in multiple sclerosis. Clones were read by immunoSEQ multiplex PCR, and TCRdb kept only the in-frame ones, dropping some. The sample holds tens of thousands of clones, approximately 91% seen once. The material was peripheral blood, obtained in the second trimester of pregnancy. Receptor source: a female donor in good health, enrolled as a control in a pregnancy study.

J is TRBJ1-3 and V is TRBV7-9; D perhaps matches TRBD1 (6 bases). Deletions cut 5 bases from V and 0 bases from J, with 14 bases between. CDR1 SEHNR and CDR2 FQNEAQ come from the germline V gene (reference sequence). This CDR3 comprises 16 residues. The DNA for the CDR3 is TGTGCCAGCAGCCAAGGACAGCCTTCCTCTGGAAACACCATATATTTT. Translated: CASSQGQPSSGNTIYF.

The chain is built from TRBV27 and TRBJ1-5; D might be TRBD1 (6 bases). The germline CDR1 and CDR2 sequences are MNHEY and SMNVEV (reference sequence). CDR3 size: 14 residues. With 2 bases removed from V and 5 bases from J, the gap between germline ends came to 10 bases. DNA for the CDR3: TGTGCCAGCAGTTTAGCTGGGGGCCATCAGCCCCAGCATTTT. Translation: CASSLAGGHQPQHF.

The CDR3 region is CASSLTTGINTEAFF. The CDR3 DNA sequence: TGTGCCAGCAGCCTAACGACAGGCATAAACACTGAAGCTTTCTTT. The chain recombines TRBV27 with TRBJ1-1; tentative D call: TRBD1 (6 bases). This CDR3 has 15 residues. V shed 6 bases and J shed 2 bases, with 16 bases lying between them. Germline V gives CDR1 MNHEY, CDR2 SMNVEV (reference sequence).

The rearrangement joins TRBV4-3 to TRBJ2-1; D gene ambiguous. The germline CDR1 and CDR2 sequences are LGHNA and YSLEER. This CDR3 is built from 18 residues. V lost 0 bases, J lost 6 bases, and 21 bases lay in between. The CDR3 DNA sequence: TGCGCCAGCAGCCAAGATCCCAGGCAGCCGATGCCCTTCAATGAGCAGTTCTTC. It specifies CASSQDPRQPMPFNEQFF.

This chain uses TRBV5-1 with TRBJ2-3; 10 bases agree with TRBD2. Germline loops: CDR1 SGHRS, CDR2 YFSETQ. V lost 0 bases to trimming and J lost 4 bases; unmatched junction nucleotides: 8. The CDR3 extends over 17 amino acids. DNA of the CDR3: TGCGCCAGCAGCTTGGATCCTAGCGGGAGTATGGCAGATACGCAGTATTTT. Its translation is CASSLDPSGSMADTQYF.

The CDR3 is CARGQNAYEQYF. In nucleotides, the CDR3 is TGTGCCCGGGGACAGAATGCTTACGAGCAGTACTTC. The chain recombines TRBV30 with TRBJ2-7; 7 bases line up with TRBD1. The CDR3 covers 12 residues. J gave up 4 bases and V 8 bases, and 8 bases lay outside the gene matches. CDR1 is GTSNPN and CDR2 is SVGIG in the germline V gene (reference sequence).

The chain is built from TRBV7-3 and TRBJ2-3; 10 bases are shared with TRBD2. CDR3 length equals 17 residues. CDR1 is SGHTA, CDR2 FQGTGA, per germline. The junction had 8 bases not matched to a gene; V was cut back by 0 bases and J by 5 bases. In DNA, the CDR3 is TGTGCCAGCAGCTTAACGCCCAGCGGGGGGGCAAAAGATACGCAGTATTTT. Amino acids: CASSLTPSGGAKDTQYF.

This chain uses TRBV5-4 with TRBJ1-4, with a possible D match to TRBD1 (5 bases). CDR3 size: 14 residues. Germline V gene data show CDR1 as SGHNT and CDR2 as YYREEE (reference sequence). V was cut by 3 bases and J by 7 bases, with 13 bases left in between. The CDR3 sequence: CASSSEGRGEKLFF. CDR3 bases: TGTGCCAGCAGCTCGGAGGGGCGCGGTGAAAAACTGTTTTTT.

The V call is TRBV7-2, the J call TRBJ2-7; 8 bases match TRBD2. Germline CDR1 reads SGHTA; CDR2 reads FQGNSA. V shed 3 bases and J 4 bases; nucleotides not matched to a gene: 5. The CDR3 runs 14 residues. In DNA form, the CDR3 reads TGTGCCAGCAGCTTCCGGGGGGGCGGATACGAGCAGTACTTC. This sequence encodes CASSFRGGGYEQYF.

This chain connects TRBV4-3 to TRBJ1-4, with D hard to call. Germline V gene lookup returns CDR1 LGHNA and CDR2 YSLEER. Trimming left V 3 bases short and J 3 bases short, with 5 bases between. The CDR3 extends over 13 amino acids. The CDR3 DNA is TGCGCCAGCAGCCAGGCACCTAATGAAAAACTGTTTTTT. It yields the protein CASSQAPNEKLFF.

The chain combines TRBV9 with TRBJ2-7, with D possibly being TRBD2 (6 bases). V dropped 2 bases and J dropped 6 bases, with 9 bases sitting between them. CDR3 length equals 12 residues. The germline gives CDR1 SGDLS, CDR2 YYNGEE. The CDR3 DNA reads as TGTGCCAGCAGCGTTCGGGGAGGCGAGCAGTACTTC. This encodes CASSVRGGEQYF.

This clone was detected once. J is TRBJ2-4 and V is TRBV5-6; 7 bases map to TRBD1. The germline CDR1 and CDR2 sequences are SGHDT and YYEEEE. The CDR3 covers 14 residues. Trimming removed 4 bases from V and 5 bases from J; junction bases left unmatched: 6. The CDR3 sequence: CASSVQGIQNIQYF. The CDR3 region has the DNA TGTGCCAGCAGCGTACAGGGGATCCAAAACATTCAGTACTTC.

The chain links TRBV4-3 to TRBJ2-3, with a tentative D call TRBD2 (8 bases). This CDR3 is built from 18 residues. Per germline, CDR1 LGHNA and CDR2 YSLEER. V was cut by 0 bases and J by 1 base, with 17 bases left in between. DNA of the CDR3: TGCGCCAGCAGCCAAGAGTCGGGAGGGGGCTCTGGCACAGATACGCAGTATTTT. It specifies CASSQESGGGSGTDTQYF.

The chain is built from TRBV19 and TRBJ2-4, with D possibly TRBD1 on 6 matching bases. Trimming stripped 5 bases from V and 0 bases from J, with 26 bases between. The CDR3 length is 20 residues. In germline, CDR1 is LNHDA, CDR2 SQIVND (reference sequence). In DNA form, the CDR3 reads TGTGCCAGTAGTTTCGCGACACAGGGAAACGTAAAAGTAGCCAAAAACATTCAGTACTTC. Protein product: CASSFATQGNVKVAKNIQYF.